Listed here are 25 T cell receptor beta chains from one sample, sequenced in a study of cytomegalovirus exposure and HLA in healthy donors. This PCR relied on a set of 60 Vbeta primers and 13 Jbeta primers. Assay used: immunoSEQ multiplex PCR; TCRdb lists only in-frame clones, some missing. The sample has more than 85,000 clones, under 80% seen once. Sequencing was performed on PBMCs. Source of these receptors: a woman in her thirties in good health and CMV-seronegative.

Only one count was recorded for this clone. The chain joins TRBV18 to TRBJ2-3; D is perhaps TRBD2 (6 bases). The germline V and J ends were trimmed by 3 bases and 6 bases, with 7 bases remaining between them. Per the germline V gene, CDR1 is KGHSH and CDR2 is LQKENI. CDR3 size: 12 residues. CDR3 DNA sequence: TGTGCCAGCTCACCGGCGGGGGATACGCAGTATTTT. Translated: CASSPAGDTQYF.

The gene calls are TRBV9 and TRBJ1-4, with D tentatively TRBD1 (5 bases). Trimming cost V 1 base and J 7 bases, with 14 bases left between them. From germline, CDR1 is SGDLS and CDR2 YYNGEE. The length of the CDR3 is 15 residues. The CDR3: CASSVSAGLAEKLFF. As DNA, the CDR3 is TGTGCCAGCAGCGTATCGGCAGGGTTGGCTGAAAAACTGTTTTTT.

The J gene is TRBJ2-7, the V gene TRBV10-3; possibly TRBD2 for D (6 bases). The CDR3 runs 15 residues. Germline CDR1 is ENHRY and CDR2 is SYGVKD. V lost 11 bases and J 5 bases, leaving 25 bases between the germline ends. In nucleotides, the CDR3 is TGTGCCGTAAGCCGGGACTCGAAAGGAACCCACGAGCAGTACTTC. Encoded protein: CAVSRDSKGTHEQYF.

The chain employs TRBV7-9 and TRBJ2-1, with D tentatively TRBD2 (7 bases). Trimming took off 4 bases at V and 3 bases at J, with 13 bases between the two ends. Per germline, CDR1 SEHNR and CDR2 FQNEAQ (reference sequence). This CDR3 spans 15 amino acids. CDR3 DNA sequence: TGTGCCAGCAGCTCGGGGGGCTACTACTACAATGAGCAGTTCTTC. It yields the protein CASSSGGYYYNEQFF.

This clone was seen more than once but under ten times. The V gene is TRBV30, the J gene TRBJ2-2, with D possibly TRBD2 on 6 matching bases. The ends were cut back, 2 bases at V and 7 bases at J, with 8 bases in the middle. The CDR3 contains 12 residues. From germline, CDR1 is GTSNPN and CDR2 SVGIG (reference sequence). CDR3 nucleotide sequence: TGTGCCTGGAGTCCGGGAGTCGGGGAGCTGTTTTTT. It encodes CAWSPGVGELFF.

The rearrangement links TRBV27 to TRBJ2-5; maybe TRBD1 (5 bases). The CDR3 consists of 13 residues. The ends were cut back, 5 bases at V and 7 bases at J, with 14 bases in the middle. Germline-derived CDR1 and CDR2 are MNHEY and SMNVEV (reference sequence). CDR3 DNA sequence: TGTGCCAGCAGTAAGTTACAGGAAGGGACCCAGTACTTC. It is translated as CASSKLQEGTQYF.

The chain employs TRBV29-1 and TRBJ1-1; D might be TRBD1 (6 bases). Germline V gene sequence: CDR1 SQVTM, CDR2 ANQGSEA. There are 13 residues in the CDR3. V shed 3 bases and J shed 7 bases, with 15 bases lying between them. The CDR3: CSVDRGGAVEAFF. The CDR3 region has the DNA TGCAGCGTTGATCGTGGGGGCGCGGTTGAAGCTTTCTTT. Combining the CDR3 with reference TRBV29-1 and TRBJ1-1 gives the whole variable domain SAVISQKPSRDICQRGTSLTIQCQVDSQVTMMFWYRQQPGQSLTLIATANQGSEATYESGFVIDKFPISRPNLTFSTLTVSNMSPEDSSIYLCSVDRGGAVEAFFGQGTRLTVV.

This clone appeared once. V gene TRBV29-1 combines with J gene TRBJ2-3; a weak D match, TRBD2 (6 bases). Germline CDR1 is SQVTM and CDR2 is ANQGSEA. Trimming took off 3 bases at V and 3 bases at J, with 7 bases between the two ends. This CDR3 contains 12 residues. CDR3 sequence reads: CSVEGGTDTQYF. The CDR3 DNA reads as TGCAGCGTTGAGGGGGGTACAGATACGCAGTATTTT.

V and J are TRBV2 and TRBJ2-3, with D possibly matching TRBD1 (8 bases). The CDR3 totals 21 residues. Deletions cut 10 bases from V and 1 base from J, with 36 bases between. Germline V gene sequence: CDR1 SNHLY, CDR2 FYNNEI. CDR3 in amino acids: CAIVRTGISRASGDRTDTQYF. For the CDR3, the DNA is TGTGCCATCGTCCGGACAGGGATCTCTCGGGCTAGCGGAGATCGCACAGATACGCAGTATTTT.

The V gene is TRBV6-5, the J gene TRBJ1-4, with D uncertain. The CDR3 is 14 residues long. The germline V and J ends were trimmed by 4 bases and 3 bases, with 9 bases remaining between them. The V gene's germline CDR1 is MNHEY and CDR2 SVGAGI. The CDR3 DNA is TGTGCCAGCAGTTTGGTCGGAGCTAATGAAAAACTGTTTTTT. Amino acids: CASSLVGANEKLFF.

This clone is medium-sized (0.01 to 0.1%) by share. The chain employs TRBV19 and TRBJ2-3; D might be TRBD2 (6 bases). V was pared by 1 base and J by 2 bases, with 19 bases between. The CDR3 is 18 amino acids. Per germline, CDR1 LNHDA and CDR2 SQIVND (reference sequence). The CDR3: CASSIGPTSGHSTDTQYF. The CDR3 DNA reads as TGTGCCAGTAGTATAGGCCCGACGAGCGGGCATTCCACAGATACGCAGTATTTT.

This clone occurred once. The rearrangement uses TRBV6-5 and TRBJ2-5; TRBD2 agrees at 9 bases. Losses at the gene ends were 6 bases for V and 5 bases for J; bases not matched to a gene: 10. The CDR3 is made up of 15 amino acids. Germline CDR1 reads MNHEY; CDR2 reads SVGAGI. The CDR3 sequence is CASRPSGAQQETQYF. The CDR3 nucleotides read TGTGCCAGCAGACCTAGCGGGGCCCAACAGGAGACCCAGTACTTC.

This chain joins TRBV7-8 and TRBJ1-1; D is possibly TRBD1 (6 bases). CDR1 is SGHVS, CDR2 FQNEAQ, per germline. V lost 7 bases and J lost 3, with 12 bases in between. This CDR3 comprises 13 residues. CDR3 bases: TGTGCCAGCAACCTAGGGGGGGACACTGAAGCTTTCTTT. It codes for CASNLGGDTEAFF.

The J gene is TRBJ1-5, the V gene TRBV18; a possible D gene is TRBD1 (6 bases). CDR1 is KGHSH, CDR2 LQKENI, per germline. Deletions cut 4 bases from V and 0 bases from J, with 10 bases between. The CDR3 runs 15 residues. This CDR3 is CASSQTGNSNQPQHF. CDR3 coding DNA: TGTGCCAGCTCACAAACAGGGAATAGCAATCAGCCCCAGCATTTT.

The genes are TRBV6-4 and TRBJ1-5; D call uncertain. This CDR3 spans 15 amino acids. Between the trimmed V and J ends, which lost 2 bases and 5 bases, there was a span of 13 bases. Germline V gene sequence: CDR1 MRHNA, CDR2 SNTAGT. The CDR3 DNA follows: TGTGCCAGCAGTGACGTCGGAATCGGGGATCAGCCCCAGCATTTT. Amino acid sequence: CASSDVGIGDQPQHF.

The gene calls are TRBV5-1 and TRBJ2-3; TRBD1 might be the D (6 bases). Trimming took off 4 bases at V and 1 base at J, with 13 bases between the two ends. CDR3 length: 15 residues. Germline CDR1 reads SGHRS; CDR2 reads YFSETQ. CDR3 in DNA: TGCGCCAGCAGCCCAGGGACATTTGGCACAGATACGCAGTATTTT. Protein product: CASSPGTFGTDTQYF. Based on the CDR3 plus reference TRBV5-1 and TRBJ2-3, the full variable domain is KAGVTQTPRYLIKTRGQQVTLSCSPISGHRSVSWYQQTPGQGLQFLFEYFSETQRNKGNFPGRFSGRQFSNSRSEMNVSTLELGDSALYLCASSPGTFGTDTQYFGPGTRLTVL.

This clone was seen a single time. This CDR3 reads CASSMASSNQPQHF. CDR3 nucleotides: TGTGCCAGTAGTATGGCAAGTAGCAATCAGCCCCAGCATTTT. The V call is TRBV19, the J call TRBJ1-5; D unresolved. This CDR3 region has 14 residues. CDR1 and CDR2 from the germline V gene are LNHDA and SQIVND (reference sequence). Trimming took 3 bases from V and 0 from J, leaving 6 bases between them.

This clone has a handful of counts. The V gene is TRBV9, the J gene TRBJ1-2; D uncertain. Trimming removed 3 bases from V and 5 bases from J, with 11 bases in between. Germline CDR1 and CDR2: SGDLS and YYNGEE. The length of the CDR3 is 13 residues. The CDR3, as DNA: TGTGCCAGCAGCGACCAATCACTATATGGCTACACCTTC. Amino acids: CASSDQSLYGYTF.

This clone was observed a handful of times. The V gene is TRBV7-6, the J gene TRBJ2-1; D may be TRBD1 (5 bases). Germline assignment: CDR1 SGHVS and CDR2 FNYEAQ. CDR3 length equals 16 residues. V was clipped by 8 bases and J by 4 bases, with 21 bases between them. CDR3 region: CASGSLGAGRYNEQFF. The CDR3 DNA sequence: TGTGCCAGCGGCTCCTTAGGGGCAGGGCGTTACAATGAGCAGTTCTTC. Full variable domain (outside the CDR3, taken from reference TRBV7-6 and TRBJ2-1): GAGVSQSPRYKVTKRGQDVALRCDPISGHVSLYWYRQALGQGPEFLTYFNYEAQQDKSGLPNDRFSAERPEGSISTLTIQRTEQRDSAMYRCASGSLGAGRYNEQFFGPGTRLTVL.

This chain joins TRBV28 and TRBJ2-4; weak D call: TRBD1 (5 bases). The length of the CDR3 is 16 residues. In germline, CDR1 is MDHEN, CDR2 SYDVKM. Trimming shortened V by 3 bases and J by 0 bases, and 12 bases separated the two germline ends. The CDR3 reads CASSLPTVLAKNIQYF. CDR3 coding DNA: TGTGCCAGCAGTTTGCCGACAGTGCTAGCCAAAAACATTCAGTACTTC.

The rearrangement links TRBV19 to TRBJ2-1; 11 bases are shared with TRBD1. The CDR3 consists of 16 residues. Germline CDR1 and CDR2: LNHDA and SQIVND (reference sequence). The V gene end was trimmed by 5 bases and the J gene end by 8 bases; junction bases not matched to a gene: 11. CDR3 DNA: TGTGCCAGTAGTGCCGGGACAGGGGGAATTGGGGATGAGCAGTTCTTC. This translates into CASSAGTGGIGDEQFF.

This clone showed up just once. The chain combines TRBV19 with TRBJ1-1, with a tentative D call TRBD1 (5 bases). V lost 3 bases and J lost 1, with 9 bases in between. The CDR3 extends over 14 amino acids. CDR1 is LNHDA, CDR2 SQIVND, per germline (reference sequence). The CDR3 sequence is CASSIKGANTEAFF. The CDR3, as DNA: TGTGCCAGTAGTATTAAAGGGGCGAACACTGAAGCTTTCTTT.

The chain combines TRBV2 with TRBJ1-1, with a tentative D call TRBD1 (6 bases). Germline V gives CDR1 SNHLY, CDR2 FYNNEI. The CDR3 sequence is 15 residues long. V lost 2 bases, J lost 6 bases, and 16 bases lay in between. Here the CDR3 DNA reads TGTGCCAGCAGTGAACAACAGGGAGCCGTATCTGAAGCTTTCTTT. It specifies CASSEQQGAVSEAFF. Looking up the rest from reference TRBV2 and TRBJ1-1 gives the full variable domain: EPEVTQTPSHQVTQMGQEVILRCVPISNHLYFYWYRQILGQKVEFLVSFYNNEISEKSEIFDDQFSVERPDGSNFTLKIRSTKLEDSAMYFCASSEQQGAVSEAFFGQGTRLTVV.

This clone showed up just a few times. This sequence joins TRBV7-2 and TRBJ2-7; 7 nucleotides agree with TRBD2. The germline V gene has CDR1 SGHTA and CDR2 FQGNSA. Losses at the gene ends were 4 bases for V and 5 bases for J; bases not matched to a gene: 11. The CDR3 consists of 15 residues. The CDR3 here is CASSSGGSLEDEQYF. In nucleotides, the CDR3 is TGTGCCAGCAGCTCAGGCGGGAGCCTGGAGGACGAGCAGTACTTC.

This chain uses TRBV19 with TRBJ1-1; D may be TRBD1 (6 bases). The V end lost 6 bases, the J end lost 1 base, and 12 bases lay between the germline ends. Per the germline V gene, CDR1 is LNHDA and CDR2 is SQIVND (reference sequence). The CDR3 is 14 residues long. CDR3 amino acids: CASRGAMPNTEAFF. CDR3 nucleotide sequence: TGTGCCAGTAGGGGGGCAATGCCGAACACTGAAGCTTTCTTT.